This T cell receptor beta chain appears in the sequencing data of a study of cytomegalovirus exposure and HLA in healthy donors (dated by TCRdb to about 2017). As for the study more broadly: According to an earlier analysis of around 600 of the donors, roughly 180 million T cells yielded over 100 million unique TCR beta sequences and approximately 300 Gb of sequence data. Typing coverage varied by locus: roughly 629-630 donors for A, B, C, DRB1 and DQB1; approximately 500 for DQA1; 606 for DPA1; 400 to 480 for DPB1. In addition to the first cohort of 666 subjects, a separate validation cohort of approximately 130 different subjects was used. The study aimed to test whether cataloging public T cell receptors could reveal signatures of past pathogen exposure. Across 398 genotyped donors of the cohort, an average of about 200,000 unique TCR beta nucleotide sequences per donor were sequenced, and 15% to 20% of those sequences were non-productive. An earlier analysis of around 580 of the donors used high-throughput TCR beta sequencing to judge whether each TCR beta V gene segment behaved as functional or pseudogenic. In the later analysis, no new phenotypic data were used to find candidate immune exposures; instead, reliance was placed on TCR beta sequences and their occurrence across donors. A later analysis re-examined previously published TCR beta repertoires from over 500 donors and added high-resolution HLA genotyping to investigate patterns of TCR occurrence. Of the 300 to 450 genotyped donors, around 81% fell in the genetic ancestry cluster associated with self-reported Caucasian donors. Approximately 300 gigabases of sequencing data and 75 million to 85 million unique TCR sequences made up an early release that covered roughly 670 HLA-typed donors. Class I and class II HLA loci were covered by the typing at four-digit resolution. Donor age, sex, ethnicity and CMV serostatus were collected together with the repertoire data. All discovery cohort repertoires had been generated on a single sequencing platform. About five DR-DQ haplotypes were treated as single units for association and clustering because of strong linkage in the cohort. To predict cytomegalovirus infection status, the study brought together high-throughput TCR immunosequencing, statistical association of individual TCRs with disease status, and machine learning. Using immunosequencing, the study profiled T cell repertoires from approximately 700 subjects and related those repertoires to cytomegalovirus serostatus. A later genetic analysis took genome-wide SNP genotypes for about three fifths of the roughly 700 donors and used that subset as a discovery cohort. Beyond this particular receptor, the publication reports: Because some donors lacked HLA typing at each locus, the association tests relied only on the typed subset. In a later analysis, HLA-associated TCR beta chains were found to be more clonally expanded and to have lower generation probabilities than equally common non-associated chains. According to the authors, the approach could potentially be generalized to other disease states and immunological phenotypes. Cytomegalovirus status was reported to be diagnosed by the classifier with high specificity and sensitivity in both the original and validation cohorts. In an earlier analysis of approximately 590 of the donors, most TCR beta V segments appeared in productive rearrangements about 87% or about 30% of the time, broadly matching IMGT annotations. Some IMGT-functional V segments, including TRBV6-2 and TRBV6-3, could not be told apart with the 87-base-pair reads, so those segments were excluded. According to a later genetic analysis, donors in an Asian-associated ancestry cluster had fewer N-insertions in productive TCRs than the approximately 650-donor mean. Several of the top co-occurrence clusters appeared to be linked to parvovirus B19, influenza, CMV and Epstein-Barr virus, according to a later analysis. When HLA alleles, especially DR and DQ, strongly co-occurred, TCR associations were difficult to assign to individual alleles. A later analysis associated about 17,000 TCR beta sequences with specific HLA alleles at a false discovery rate of 0.05. Because counts were too low, under 20 rarely observed V segments, including chromosome 9 orphons, were left out of the earlier analysis of approximately 500 of the donors. Most TCR sequences were seen in very few donors, while some public TCRs were found in many individuals. A further reported finding was that TCR beta sequences accurately predicted the HLA-A and HLA-B alleles for most subjects in the first cohort. A total of 150 to 200 TCR beta chains were listed by the study as associated with cytomegalovirus. In this cohort, only TCR beta chains were sequenced, and detectable features were limited by the absence of alpha or paired-chain data. A later genetic analysis associated a missense DCLRE1C variant with V-gene and J-gene trimming of TCR beta chains, and an independent cohort replicated the association. The only immune exposure information available for the cohort was CMV serostatus. A cluster of highly shared sequence variants was judged likely to be a technical artifact of the sequencing pipeline. Most CMV-associated TCR beta chains appeared to be HLA-restricted in a later analysis, and the HLA associations seemed to be driven largely by CMV exposure. Sequencing depth was assumed to be roughly uniform across donors in the presence/absence analyses, though that assumption may not hold. A later analysis found that TCR association rates varied across HLA loci, with DRB1 alleles showing the most associated TCRs and HLA-C alleles the fewest. Correlated functional status among segregating V segments might be attributable to linkage disequilibrium, but an unknown experimental factor could not be ruled out. In vitro tests confirmed that a few of the cytomegalovirus-associated TCR beta chains recognize cytomegalovirus antigens.

CDR1 and CDR2 were assigned from the germline V gene (reference sequence) as SGHNT and YYREEE. Deletion took 0 bases off V and 6 bases off J, with a span of 16 bases between the germline ends. The CDR3 goes from the cysteine to the phenylalanine over 16 residues. The DNA shown is the 48-base CDR3, in frame from base 1. Receptors were amplified or captured by the immunoSEQ multiplex PCR assay. A mixture of 60 forward primers for TCR Vbeta segments and 13 reverse primers for TCR Jbeta segments was used in the multiplex PCR. Amplification of the CDR3 region of rearranged TCR beta genes was performed with a multiplex PCR assay on genomic DNA. Amplified TCR beta libraries were sequenced as 87-base-pair reads on the Illumina HiSeq System. The authors' analysis ran thus. A later analysis tallied around 82 million unique TCR beta chains across the 660 or so repertoires, and some 12 million of those chains were shared by two or more donors. Raw reads were error-corrected and collapsed into unique sequences with a nearest-neighbor algorithm that merged closely related sequences to remove PCR and sequencing errors. Alignment of CDR3 sequences to IMGT reference sequences was used to assign V, D and J gene segments. For a sequence to be retained, at least a six-nucleotide match to both a V gene segment and a J gene segment was required. Rearrangements were classified as productive when the CDR3 lacked stop codons and remained in frame with V and J, and all other rearrangements were classified as non-productive. Following IMGT convention, CDR3 was defined as the stretch from the second conserved V-encoded cysteine up to the conserved J-encoded phenylalanine. The earlier analysis of a few hundred of the donors excluded any sequence lacking an unambiguous match to a single V gene segment. In an earlier analysis of some 590 of the donors, a V segment was called functional when productive rearrangements were above 56.7%, and segregating when the standard deviation between donors exceeded 5%. A statistical classification framework was built to diagnose cytomegalovirus status from the catalog of TCR beta chain sequences. In a later analysis, V and J genes were assigned by comparing TCR nucleotide sequences against IMGT/GENE-DB human TR gene sequences. A later analysis assigned CDR3 sequences and most-parsimonious VDJ recombination scenarios with the TCRdist pipeline. In a later analysis, each TCR beta chain was defined by its CDR3 amino acid sequence together with its V-gene family, and reads without a unique V-gene family were excluded. To address suspected cross-contamination and a sequencing artifact, a later analysis removed approximately 600 highly shared, low-generation-probability nucleotide sequences. In a later analysis, a clonal expansion index for each public chain was calculated from normalized within-repertoire ranks of inferred template counts. Generation probabilities in a later analysis came from a VDJ recombination model fitted to out-of-frame rearrangements, and those results were checked against IGoR. Hypergeometric tests were used in a later analysis to score TCR-TCR, TCR-HLA and TCR-CMV co-occurrence, with a repertoire-size bias correction applied to the TCR pairs. To estimate false discovery rates, a later analysis permuted the HLA or CMV assignments 20 times. In a later analysis, co-occurring TCRs were grouped with DBSCAN, and TCRdist sequence similarity was added when clustering was performed within HLA-allele-positive subsets. Co-occurrence clustering excluded repertoires with fewer than 30,000 or more than 120,000 public chains, plus five with anomalous nucleotide sharing. In its TCRdb copy, this immuneACCESS table keeps in-frame sequences only and misses some clones. Where compared with another copy, unresolved V genes explain less than half of these, and the others have no known cause. That table gives V, J and clone size, and the DNA gave D and trimming. A total of roughly 120,000 clones appear in this sample, about 73% of them only once. About 7.8% of the sample goes to the ten largest clones.

The cohort comprised fewer than 750 healthy bone marrow donors. At the time of sampling, every cohort member was nominally healthy, though immune exposures that went unrecorded were likely present. The donor tested CMV seropositive and was one of the 289 seropositive cohort members. Each donor provided a peripheral blood sample, and peripheral blood mononuclear cells were used for TCR beta sequencing. The Qiagen DNeasy Blood Extraction Kit was used to extract genomic DNA from the blood cell samples. With respect to this clone: Its binding antigen is unknown. Within one base of it there is no much larger clone, and no base qualities were kept.

The specimen sequenced was PBMCs. The sequence joins TRBV5-4 to TRBJ2-1, with TRBD2 tentatively as D gene (6 bases match). The receptor's source is a woman in her 40s in good health and CMV-seropositive. In nucleotide form, the sequence is TGTGCCAGCAGCTTGGACGGGACTCTTCCAGGCAATGAGCAGTTCTTC. It translates as CASSLDGTLPGNEQFF.